Listed below are T cell receptor beta chains from one sample, sequenced in a study of T cell changes during pregnancy in multiple sclerosis. Data came from immunoSEQ multiplex PCR; TCRdb stores just in-frame clones and leaves some out. The sample carries roughly 27,000 clones, around nine tenths recorded once. The material was CD4+ T cells from peripheral blood mononuclear cells, obtained in the first trimester of pregnancy. The source of these receptors is a female donor with multiple sclerosis, enrolled in a pregnancy study. Both conserved end residues are part of each CDR3. A D gene is named only where the DNA matches it firmly. Size is stated for part of the rows, as once, few or many counts, or as a class when the clone is expanded.

clone_size,j_call,v_call,d_call,cdr3_aa,cdr3_nt
NA,TRBJ1-6,TRBV28,NA,CASSRGGYILVSPLHF,TGTGCCAGCAGCCGGGGTGGGTATATTCTGGTTTCACCCCTCCACTTT
NA,TRBJ1-5,TRBV14,TRBD1,CASSVRDRRYNQPQHF,TGTGCCAGCAGCGTCCGGGACAGGAGATACAATCAGCCCCAGCATTTT
NA,TRBJ1-2,TRBV9,NA,CASSVEQGDGYTF,TGTGCCAGCAGCGTAGAACAGGGTGACGGCTACACCTTC
NA,TRBJ1-1,TRBV5-4,NA,CASSFSLEIEAFF,TGTGCCAGCAGCTTTTCCCTCGAGATTGAAGCTTTCTTT
NA,TRBJ2-5,TRBV11-1,TRBD2,CASSLGLSGDGETQYF,TGTGCCAGCAGCTTAGGTCTTAGCGGGGATGGGGAGACCCAGTACTTC
NA,TRBJ1-6,TRBV2,NA,CASSADHRDWSSYNSPLHF,TGTGCCAGCAGTGCTGATCACCGGGACTGGAGCTCCTATAATTCACCCCTCCACTTT
NA,TRBJ1-2,TRBV6-1,NA,CASSLQANYGYTF,TGTGCCAGCAGTCTACAGGCCAACTATGGCTACACCTTC
NA,TRBJ2-3,TRBV6-1,NA,CASIKTGTSTDTQYF,TGTGCCAGCATCAAGACAGGGACTAGCACAGATACGCAGTATTTT
NA,TRBJ1-5,TRBV5-1,NA,CASSLGGGNQPQHF,TGCGCCAGCAGCCTAGGGGGGGGGAATCAGCCCCAGCATTTT
NA,TRBJ1-2,TRBV12-5,NA,CAPDGYTF,TGTGCCCCAGATGGCTACACCTTC
NA,TRBJ1-1,TRBV7-2,TRBD1,CASSLVADRGRMNTEAFF,TGTGCCAGCAGCTTAGTGGCGGACAGGGGGCGAATGAACACTGAAGCTTTCTTT
NA,TRBJ1-2,TRBV6-6,NA,CASSYGRATYGYTF,TGTGCCAGCAGTTACGGCAGGGCAACCTATGGCTACACCTTC
NA,TRBJ2-5,TRBV4-3,NA,CASSQEFTGWGETQYF,TGCGCCAGCAGCCAAGAGTTTACAGGGTGGGGAGAGACCCAGTACTTC
NA,TRBJ1-1,TRBV2,NA,CASRVGGDTEAFF,TGTGCCAGCAGGGTCGGCGGGGACACTGAAGCTTTCTTT
NA,TRBJ1-3,TRBV5-1,TRBD1,CASSLAGTVYGNTIYF,TGCGCCAGCAGCTTGGCAGGGACAGTCTATGGAAACACCATATATTTT
NA,TRBJ2-2,TRBV30,TRBD2,CAWELSGAHTGELFF,TGTGCCTGGGAACTTAGCGGGGCGCACACCGGGGAGCTGTTTTTT
once,TRBJ1-1,TRBV29-1,NA,CSVRTVMNTEAFF,TGCAGCGTTAGGACAGTGATGAACACTGAAGCTTTCTTT
NA,TRBJ2-3,TRBV5-1,NA,CASSRGSSSTDTQYF,TGCGCCAGCAGCCGAGGGTCCTCTAGCACAGATACGCAGTATTTT
NA,TRBJ1-2,TRBV6-6,NA,CASSMGSGANYGYTF,TGTGCCAGCAGCATGGGCTCAGGGGCAAACTATGGCTACACCTTC
NA,TRBJ1-4,TRBV5-1,NA,CASSLDYGEKLFF,TGCGCCAGCAGCTTGGACTATGGAGAAAAACTGTTTTTT
NA,TRBJ1-5,TRBV6-6,NA,CASSYRGLGQPQHF,TGTGCCAGCAGTTACAGGGGTCTTGGACAGCCCCAGCATTTT
NA,TRBJ2-2,TRBV7-3,NA,CASSSSAGTSNTGELFF,TGTGCCAGCAGCTCCTCGGCCGGGACAAGCAACACCGGGGAGCTGTTTTTT
NA,TRBJ1-1,TRBV15,NA,CATSSGALGGTEAFF,TGTGCCACCAGCAGTGGGGCCTTGGGCGGCACTGAAGCTTTCTTT
once,TRBJ2-7,TRBV4-1,TRBD1,CASSPWGRTGTTSYEQYF,TGCGCCAGCAGCCCGTGGGGCCGGACAGGAACGACTTCCTACGAGCAGTACTTC
NA,TRBJ1-6,TRBV6-5,NA,CASSGSGGSNSPLHF,TGTGCCAGCAGCGGCTCGGGGGGTTCTAATTCACCCCTCCACTTT
NA,TRBJ2-1,TRBV19,TRBD1,CASSPRITDRSSYNEQFF,TGTGCCAGTAGTCCGAGAATTACGGACAGGAGCTCCTACAATGAGCAGTTCTTC
once,TRBJ2-2,TRBV4-3,TRBD1,CASSRLQGFAGELFF,TGCGCCAGCAGCCGCTTACAGGGGTTTGCCGGGGAGCTGTTTTTT
NA,TRBJ1-2,TRBV5-1,TRBD1,CASSWDSYGYTF,TGCGCCAGCAGCTGGGACAGCTATGGCTACACCTTC
NA,TRBJ2-6,TRBV6-6,NA,CATGGANVLTF,TGTGCCACGGGAGGGGCCAACGTCCTGACTTTC
NA,TRBJ2-3,TRBV5-1,TRBD1,CASAQQGWGTDTQYF,TGCGCCAGCGCCCAACAGGGGTGGGGCACAGATACGCAGTATTTT
NA,TRBJ1-2,TRBV6-5,NA,CASTDHEAYGYTF,TGTGCCAGCACCGACCATGAGGCCTATGGCTACACCTTC
few,TRBJ2-2,TRBV9,TRBD1,CASSPRDRNTGELFF,TGTGCCAGCAGCCCCCGGGACAGGAACACCGGGGAGCTGTTTTTT
once,TRBJ1-5,TRBV19,TRBD1,CASSPIYRGLGQPQHF,TGTGCCAGTAGTCCTATATACAGGGGACTGGGTCAGCCCCAGCATTTT
NA,TRBJ1-1,TRBV4-1,NA,CASSQPLRGNPVAFF,TGCGCCAGCAGCCAACCGTTAAGAGGGAACCCTGTGGCTTTCTTT
NA,TRBJ1-2,TRBV19,TRBD1,CASSIGDSLTGYGYTF,TGTGCCAGTAGTATAGGGGACAGTTTAACGGGCTATGGCTACACCTTC
NA,TRBJ2-2,TRBV9,TRBD1,CASSEGGQVNTGELFF,TGTGCCAGCAGCGAGGGGGGACAGGTCAACACCGGGGAGCTGTTTTTT
NA,TRBJ1-5,TRBV2,TRBD1,CASKTTGGGQPQHF,TGTGCCAGCAAGACTACAGGGGGCGGACAGCCCCAGCATTTT
NA,TRBJ1-2,TRBV2,NA,CASSGQGWGGYTF,TGTGCCAGCAGTGGGCAGGGTTGGGGCGGCTACACCTTC
NA,TRBJ2-2,TRBV7-3,TRBD1,CASSPDRGPSSRELFF,TGTGCCAGCAGCCCAGACAGGGGTCCTTCATCCCGGGAGCTGTTTTTT
NA,TRBJ1-1,TRBV4-3,NA,CASSQQQGTEAFF,TGCGCCAGCAGCCAACAACAGGGCACTGAAGCTTTCTTT